This entry lists 20 T cell receptor beta chains sequenced from one sample in a study of T-cell reconstitution after alpha-beta-depleted transplantation in children. Molecular barcoding with unique molecular identifiers was used for the TCRbeta library. TCRdb processed the PCR reads anew with MiXCR; each CDR3 protein has one entry. The sample records 900,000 or so distinct CDR3 sequences, 16% being singletons. The sample consisted of PBMCs, mostly from graft donor cells, taken 360 days after TCRalphabeta/CD19-depleted stem cell transplant. The receptors were gathered from a male patient between 5 and 17 years old who had a stem cell transplant for acute lymphoblastic leukemia, so the T cells may come from the graft donor.

The rearrangement joins TRBV24-1 to TRBJ2-2; unclear D gene. The CDR3 extends over 16 amino acids. Trimming took 3 bases from V and 5 from J, leaving 15 bases between them. CDR1 KGHDR and CDR2 SFDVKD come from the germline V gene. The CDR3 sequence: CATSDPTSGRTGELFF. The CDR3 DNA reads as TGTGCCACCAGTGATCCCACTTCCGGGCGGACCGGGGAGCTGTTTTTT.

The V gene is TRBV11-2, the J gene TRBJ1-3; tentative D call: TRBD1 (5 bases). The V end lost 3 bases, the J end lost 0 bases, and 12 bases lay between the germline ends. The CDR3 length is 16 residues. CDR1 SGHAT and CDR2 FQNNGV come from the germline V gene. As DNA, the CDR3 is TGTGCCAGCAGCTTTGGCGGGGCTTTCTCTGGAAACACCATATATTTT. Its protein is CASSFGGAFSGNTIYF.

This clonotype was counted only a few times. CDR3 coding DNA: TGTGCCATCGGGACGGGGCTTGTTGAAGAGACCCAGTACTTC. Translation: CAIGTGLVEETQYF. The V call is TRBV10-3, the J call TRBJ2-5; D may match TRBD1 or TRBD2 (5 bases each). The CDR3 contains 14 residues. Trimming removed 8 bases from V and 3 bases from J, with 16 bases in between. CDR1 and CDR2 from the germline V gene are ENHRY and SYGVKD.

The V gene is TRBV7-2, the J gene TRBJ1-2; TRBD1 is a possible D gene (5 bases). This CDR3 spans 14 amino acids. The germline V gene encodes CDR1 SGHTA and CDR2 FQGNSA. The V end lost 3 bases, the J end lost 5 bases, and 13 bases lay between the germline ends. CDR3 in DNA: TGTGCCAGCAGCTTCTACCTGACAGAATATGGCTACACCTTC. Its protein is CASSFYLTEYGYTF.

This clonotype showed up just a few times. The J gene is TRBJ2-7, the V gene TRBV7-9; 10 bases fit TRBD2. Per germline, CDR1 SEHNR and CDR2 FQNEAQ (reference sequence). This CDR3 region has 16 residues. Trimming cost V 0 bases and J 8 bases; bases outside gene matches: 10. CDR3 in amino acids: CASSLAFSLAGGQQYF. The CDR3 coding sequence is TGTGCCAGCAGCTTAGCGTTTTCGTTAGCGGGAGGACAGCAGTACTTC.

This sequence joins TRBV5-1 and TRBJ2-1; the match to TRBD1 covers 7 bases. The CDR3 totals 16 residues. V lost 0 bases to trimming and J lost 0 bases; unmatched junction nucleotides: 3. Germline assignment: CDR1 SGHRS and CDR2 YFSETQ. CDR3 amino acids: CASSLGDSSSYNEQFF. The DNA for the CDR3 is TGCGCCAGCAGCTTGGGGGACAGCAGCTCCTACAATGAGCAGTTCTTC.

The CDR3 DNA sequence: TGTGCCAGTAGTATCGGGGGTATGAGGACCCGGAGCTCCTACAATGAGCAGTTCTTC. Translated: CASSIGGMRTRSSYNEQFF. The chain couples TRBV19 to TRBJ2-1; the D gene is possibly TRBD2 (6 bases). Germline V lookup: CDR1 LNHDA, CDR2 SQIVND (reference sequence). V dropped 3 bases and J dropped 0 bases, with 21 bases sitting between them. The CDR3 contains 19 residues.

V usage is TRBV27 and J usage is TRBJ2-2; the D gene is possibly TRBD1 (6 bases). Trimming took off 3 bases at V and 6 bases at J, with 17 bases between the two ends. The CDR3 runs to 16 residues. In germline, CDR1 is MNHEY, CDR2 SMNVEV (reference sequence). This CDR3 reads CASSFVRVEGAGELFF. The DNA for the CDR3 is TGTGCCAGCAGTTTTGTTAGGGTAGAGGGGGCCGGGGAGCTGTTTTTT.

Here the CDR3 DNA reads TGTGCCACCAGTACCGGGACAGGAGTGGGGGAGCAGTACTTC. Protein product: CATSTGTGVGEQYF. The chain has TRBV15 and TRBJ2-7; 8 bases agree with TRBD1. Germline V gene lookup returns CDR1 LNHNV and CDR2 YYDKDF (reference sequence). CDR3 length equals 14 residues. V shed 6 bases and J 7 bases; nucleotides not matched to a gene: 11.

The rearrangement joins TRBV5-1 to TRBJ2-5; D unresolved. The CDR3 totals 17 residues. Germline CDR1 is SGHRS and CDR2 is YFSETQ. Trimming took off 0 bases at V and 4 bases at J, with 19 bases between the two ends. This CDR3 is CASSLVGVAEVRETQYF. CDR3 bases: TGCGCCAGCAGCTTGGTGGGCGTGGCAGAGGTTCGAGAGACCCAGTACTTC.

This chain connects TRBV4-1 to TRBJ2-7; a possible D gene is TRBD2 (5 bases). Deletions cut 3 bases from V and 4 bases from J, with 16 bases between. Germline-derived CDR1 and CDR2 are MGHRA and YSYEKL. The CDR3 has 15 amino acids. This chain's CDR3 is CASSHGSVGHYEQYF. The CDR3 DNA reads TGCGCCAGCAGCCATGGTAGCGTTGGGCATTACGAGCAGTACTTC.

The rearrangement joins TRBV4-2 to TRBJ2-7; weak D call: TRBD2 (5 bases). Trimming took 1 base from V and 3 from J, leaving 13 bases between them. This CDR3 has 15 amino acids. The germline V gene has CDR1 LGHNA and CDR2 YNFKEQ. The CDR3 reads CASSQVLSENYEQYF. CDR3 bases: TGTGCCAGCAGCCAAGTCCTTAGCGAGAACTACGAGCAGTACTTC.

This clonotype has more than one count but fewer than ten. The chain combines TRBV6-4 with TRBJ2-7; D might be TRBD2 (6 bases). Germline V gene lookup returns CDR1 MRHNA and CDR2 SNTAGT. Deletions cut 4 bases from V and 3 bases from J, with 13 bases between. The length of the CDR3 is 14 residues. The CDR3 nucleotides are TGTGCCAGCAGTGGGGGGGACGGGGACTACGAGCAGTACTTC. Its protein product is CASSGGDGDYEQYF.

This clonotype occurred many times. The genes are TRBV6-5 and TRBJ1-1, with D maybe TRBD1 (6 bases). With 2 bases removed from V and 0 bases from J, the gap between germline ends came to 19 bases. The CDR3 runs to 18 residues. The germline V gene encodes CDR1 MNHEY and CDR2 SVGAGI. Here the CDR3 DNA reads TGTGCCAGCAGTTACGCAATTAACAGGGAAACGATGAACACTGAAGCTTTCTTT. It codes for CASSYAINRETMNTEAFF.

This clonotype was counted many times. The genes are TRBV6-5 and TRBJ2-6; D gene uncertain. Trimming pared 2 bases from V and 2 bases from J, leaving 10 bases between. The CDR3 sequence is 16 residues long. Germline assignment: CDR1 MNHEY and CDR2 SVGAGI. The CDR3 protein is CASSYGTPAGANVLTF. The CDR3 DNA sequence: TGTGCCAGCAGTTACGGCACTCCTGCTGGGGCCAACGTCCTGACTTTC.

V and J are TRBV5-4 and TRBJ1-5; D call uncertain. CDR1 is SGHNT, CDR2 YYREEE, per germline (reference sequence). The V gene lost 0 bases and the J gene lost 11 bases, with 12 bases spanning the gap. CDR3 length equals 13 residues. CDR3 residues: CASSLGPGWTQHF. Written as DNA, the CDR3 is TGTGCCAGCAGCTTGGGGCCGGGTTGGACCCAGCATTTT.

V and J are TRBV20-1 and TRBJ2-5; TRBD2 is a possible D gene (7 bases). The germline V and J ends were trimmed by 7 bases and 0 bases, with 21 bases remaining between them. Germline loops: CDR1 DFQATT, CDR2 SNEGSKA (reference sequence). The CDR3 totals 16 residues. The CDR3 loop reads CSDRATAGAYQETQYF. The CDR3 DNA is TGCAGTGACAGGGCTACTGCGGGAGCGTACCAAGAGACCCAGTACTTC.

The rearrangement links TRBV4-1 to TRBJ2-7, with TRBD1 matching over 12 bases. V lost 3 bases and J lost 5; bases outside the gene matches: 5. Germline V CDR1 and CDR2: MGHRA, YSYEKL. The CDR3 contains 15 residues. The CDR3 loop reads CASSHDGTGGDEQYF. The CDR3 DNA sequence: TGCGCCAGCAGCCACGACGGGACAGGGGGCGACGAGCAGTACTTC.

This clonotype was recorded a few times. This chain uses TRBV15 with TRBJ2-6, with D perhaps matching TRBD1 (6 bases). The CDR3 length is 18 residues. Germline-derived CDR1 and CDR2 are LNHNV and YYDKDF (reference sequence). V gave up 3 bases and J gave up 0 bases, with 15 bases separating them. As DNA, the CDR3 is TGTGCCACCAGCAGGCGTGGACAGTCTTCCTCTGGGGCCAACGTCCTGACTTTC. Residues: CATSRRGQSSSGANVLTF.

This clonotype was found a few times. The gene calls are TRBV5-1 and TRBJ1-1; no reliable D call. Germline assignment: CDR1 SGHRS and CDR2 YFSETQ. The CDR3 is made up of 15 amino acids. V was clipped by 0 bases and J by 2 bases, with 11 bases between them. The CDR3 nucleotides are TGCGCCAGCAGCTTGGTGGGCCCTTCAAACACTGAAGCTTTCTTT. Amino acid sequence: CASSLVGPSNTEAFF. Full variable domain (rest looked up from reference TRBV5-1 and TRBJ1-1): KAGVTQTPRYLIKTRGQQVTLSCSPISGHRSVSWYQQTPGQGLQFLFEYFSETQRNKGNFPGRFSGRQFSNSRSEMNVSTLELGDSALYLCASSLVGPSNTEAFFGQGTRLTVV.